The 22 T cell receptor beta chains below were found in one sample sequenced in a study of regulatory T cells in long-lasting Graves disease. Combining iRepertoire HTBI primers with Arm-PCR of CDR3 regions, the authors built TCR beta libraries. TCRdb ran MiXCR on the multiplex PCR reads and lists one entry per CDR3 protein. The data show about 220,000 distinct CDR3 sequences, with roughly 19% seen just once and about 10% held by the top ten. Time point noted: newly diagnosed GD, antithyroid drugs for less than 3 months. Scientists built the TCR library using RNA that was extracted from PBMCs. A further study also used this sample, focusing on T cells in Graves' hyperthyroidism and ophthalmopathy.

Sample: peripheral blood mononuclear cells (PBMCs), taken at new diagnosis, from a patient treated with antithyroid drugs. These receptors were taken from a woman aged 25 to 45 with Graves disease.

This clonotype was picked up one time. A far larger clone is one base from this, pointing to a likely read error. The rearrangement uses TRBV6-1 and TRBJ1-2; unclear D gene. Germline lookup yields CDR1 MNHNS and CDR2 SASEGT. CDR3 length equals 17 residues. Trimming stripped 2 bases from V and 1 base from J, with 17 bases between. CDR3 in DNA: TGTGCCAGCAGTGAATTGGTCGGAACAAGTCTTAACTATGGCTACACCTTC. This sequence encodes CASSELVGTSLNYGYTF.

In this sample, this clonotype turned up many times. The V and J genes are TRBV3-1 and TRBJ1-2; perhaps TRBD1 as D (6 bases). V was cut by 6 bases and J by 6 bases, with 8 bases left in between. The CDR3 consists of 11 residues. Germline CDR1 LGHDT, CDR2 YNNKEL (reference sequence). The CDR3 nucleotides read TGTGCCAGCAGAAGGGGGGATGGCTACACCTTC. Amino acids: CASRRGDGYTF.

V is TRBV2 and J is TRBJ2-5; TRBD2 aligns across 10 bases. The germline CDR1 and CDR2 sequences are SNHLY and FYNNEI. J was trimmed by 1 base and V by 4 bases; bases with no gene match: 0. This CDR3 region has 14 residues. The CDR3 sequence is CASSGTSGQETQYF. The CDR3 DNA follows: TGTGCCAGCAGTGGGACTAGCGGCCAAGAGACCCAGTACTTC.

Of note for this clonotype: It may be a read error: a sequence one base away is much more abundant. This chain connects TRBV7-9 to TRBJ1-3, with 8 bases aligning to TRBD1. Germline lookup yields CDR1 SEHNR and CDR2 FQNEAQ (reference sequence). This CDR3 is built from 18 residues. The CDR3 DNA is TGTGCCAGCAGCCGCGGACAGGGTATCTTGTCGGGAGGAAACGCCATATATTTT. Its translation: CASSRGQGILSGGNAIYF.

This clonotype was recorded many times. The rearrangement joins TRBV2 to TRBJ1-5; no clear D gene. CDR1 is SNHLY, CDR2 FYNNEI, per germline. With 7 bases removed from V and 2 bases from J, the gap between germline ends came to 9 bases. The CDR3 extends over 13 amino acids. The CDR3 region is CASTRGRNQPQHF. DNA for the CDR3: TGTGCCAGCACCCGGGGTCGCAATCAGCCCCAGCATTTT.

Many counts were recorded for this clonotype. This chain uses TRBV12-3 or TRBV12-4 with TRBJ2-1, with 10 nucleotides matching TRBD2. The V segment lost 4 bases and the J segment 0 bases; nucleotides outside the gene matches: 0. This CDR3 spans 15 amino acids. The CDR3 protein is CASSSSGSSYNEQFF. CDR3 nucleotide sequence: TGTGCCAGCAGTTCTAGCGGGAGCTCCTACAATGAGCAGTTCTTC.

This clonotype appeared a few times. The chain carries TRBV6-5 and TRBJ1-2; D is undetermined. The CDR3 length is 13 residues. V lost 3 bases and J lost 1, with 6 bases in between. CDR1 is MNHEY and CDR2 is SVGAGI in the germline V gene. CDR3 nucleotides: TGTGCCAGCAGTTATCAAGTTAACTATGGCTACACCTTC. Amino acid sequence: CASSYQVNYGYTF.

This clonotype was detected ten times or more. The chain employs TRBV30 and TRBJ2-5, with 9 bases that match TRBD2. V shed 0 bases and J 7 bases; nucleotides not matched to a gene: 18. CDR1 is GTSNPN, CDR2 SVGIG, per germline (reference sequence). The CDR3 spans 18 residues. In DNA, the CDR3 is TGTGCCTGGAGTGTAGGCCCTCTGTTTGGCGCGGGGGGGGGGACCCAGTACTTC. Translating gives CAWSVGPLFGAGGGTQYF.

There are many counts of this clonotype. The genes are TRBV29-1 and TRBJ1-3; D is unclear. The V end lost 1 base, the J end lost 0 bases, and 4 bases lay between the germline ends. This CDR3 is 13 amino acids long. CDR1 is SQVTM and CDR2 is ANQGSEA in the germline V gene. The DNA of the CDR3 is TGCAGCGTTGAAGGGGACTCTGGAAACACCATATATTTT. It yields the protein CSVEGDSGNTIYF.

This clonotype was seen at least ten times. This chain links TRBV19 with TRBJ2-7; D tentatively fits TRBD1 or TRBD2 (5 bases each). With 2 bases removed from V and 7 bases from J, the gap between germline ends came to 15 bases. Per the germline V gene, CDR1 is LNHDA and CDR2 is SQIVND (reference sequence). The CDR3 covers 14 residues. For the CDR3, the DNA is TGTGCCAGTAGTATATACGAGGGGATGCGGGAGCAGTACTTC. Encoded protein: CASSIYEGMREQYF.

This clonotype came up many times. V and J are TRBV6-5 and TRBJ1-1, with D uncertain. This CDR3 is built from 13 residues. V was shortened by 2 bases and J by 1 base, with 5 bases between the two germline ends. Germline lookup yields CDR1 MNHEY and CDR2 SVGAGI. CDR3 amino acids: CASSYSRNTEAFF. CDR3 nucleotides: TGTGCCAGCAGTTACAGCAGGAACACTGAAGCTTTCTTT.

V is TRBV20-1 and J is TRBJ2-1; TRBD1 agrees at 8 bases. The CDR3 runs 19 residues. J gave up 8 bases and V 5 bases, and 26 bases lay outside the gene matches. Germline V CDR1 and CDR2: DFQATT, SNEGSKA (reference sequence). DNA for the CDR3: TGCAGTGCTTTGCCCGGGACAGGCGTCTCTTCTATCGCTAGGTATGAGCAGTTCTTC. Its protein is CSALPGTGVSSIARYEQFF.

The chain carries TRBV2 and TRBJ1-2, with 8 bases identical to TRBD1. The CDR3 is 16 residues long. The germline gives CDR1 SNHLY, CDR2 FYNNEI. V was clipped by 3 bases and J by 5 bases; unmatched bases: 11. The CDR3 sequence: CASSDWKPDRAYGYTF. DNA of the CDR3: TGTGCCAGCAGTGATTGGAAACCGGACAGGGCATATGGCTACACCTTC.

This clonotype appeared many times. The genes are TRBV6-1 and TRBJ1-1; D is possibly TRBD1 (6 bases). Between the trimmed V and J ends, which lost 8 bases and 4 bases, there was a span of 11 bases. The CDR3 sequence is 12 residues long. CDR1 is MNHNS, CDR2 SASEGT, per germline. CDR3 DNA sequence: TGTGCCAGCCAACTCAGGGGCACTGAAGCTTTCTTT. This translates into CASQLRGTEAFF.

The sample holds many counts of this clonotype. This chain links TRBV28 with TRBJ1-1, with D perhaps TRBD1 (5 bases). Trimming removed 5 bases from V and 10 bases from J, with 14 bases in between. Germline V CDR1 and CDR2: MDHEN, SYDVKM. The CDR3 spans 12 residues. The CDR3 nucleotides are TGTGCCAGCAGTCGCGCAGGGAAGGGAGCTTTCTTT. It is translated as CASSRAGKGAFF. Combining the CDR3 with reference TRBV28 and TRBJ1-1 gives the whole variable domain DVKVTQSSRYLVKRTGEKVFLECVQDMDHENMFWYRQDPGLGLRLIYFSYDVKMKEKGDIPEGYSVSREKKERFSLILESASTNQTSMYLCASSRAGKGAFFGQGTRLTVV.

The rearrangement links TRBV13 to TRBJ2-2; the match to TRBD1 covers 11 bases. This CDR3 is 16 amino acids long. Germline V gives CDR1 PRHDT, CDR2 FYEKMQ (reference sequence). Trimming took 5 bases from V and 4 from J; bases not matched to a gene: 6. The CDR3 DNA reads TGTGCCAGCAGCAGTCGGACAGGGGGCGTCACCGGGGAGCTGTTTTTT. It codes for CASSSRTGGVTGELFF.

This clonotype was detected many times. The chain recombines TRBV11-3 with TRBJ1-1; tentative D call: TRBD1 (6 bases). V was shortened by 5 bases and J by 8 bases, with 15 bases between the two germline ends. This CDR3 has 13 amino acids. Looked up from germline, CDR1 is SGHNT and CDR2 is YENEEA. This chain's CDR3 is CASSPMQGSEAFF. CDR3 nucleotides: TGTGCCAGCAGCCCGATGCAGGGGTCGGAAGCTTTCTTT.

This clonotype was seen at least ten times. The CDR3 nucleotides are TGTGCCAGCGCCCCGGGACTATCCCACAATGAGCAGTTCTTC. Translated: CASAPGLSHNEQFF. This chain joins TRBV27 and TRBJ2-1, with 7 nucleotides matching TRBD2. Germline-derived CDR1 and CDR2 are MNHEY and SMNVEV (reference sequence). The CDR3 consists of 14 residues. V gave up 8 bases and J gave up 5 bases; unmatched junction bases: 9.

A few counts support this clonotype. V is TRBV28 and J is TRBJ2-5; D gene unclear. The CDR3 runs to 15 residues. V lost 4 bases and J lost 5, with 17 bases in between. Germline loops: CDR1 MDHEN, CDR2 SYDVKM. CDR3 DNA sequence: TGTGCCAGCAGTTCCTATAGTCCAGGCCAGGAGACCCAGTACTTC. Amino acids: CASSSYSPGQETQYF.

This chain uses TRBV28 with TRBJ1-6; D not certain. CDR1 is MDHEN, CDR2 SYDVKM, per germline. Trimming shortened V by 3 bases and J by 5 bases, and 8 bases separated the two germline ends. This CDR3 is built from 14 residues. CDR3 sequence: CASSLVTDNSPLHF. The DNA of the CDR3 is TGTGCCAGCAGTTTGGTTACAGATAATTCACCCCTCCACTTT.

This clonotype was counted at least ten times. The chain has TRBV30 and TRBJ2-1; 10 nucleotides align to TRBD2. Losses at the gene ends were 5 bases for V and 9 bases for J; bases not matched to a gene: 7. The CDR3 has 13 amino acids. The germline V gene encodes CDR1 GTSNPN and CDR2 SVGIG (reference sequence). This chain's CDR3 is CAWESGGAGEQFF. CDR3 DNA: TGTGCCTGGGAAAGCGGGGGGGCGGGTGAGCAGTTCTTC.

The sample holds many counts of this clonotype. This sequence joins TRBV2 and TRBJ2-3, with 13 bases aligning to TRBD2. The CDR3 length is 16 residues. The germline CDR1 and CDR2 sequences are SNHLY and FYNNEI. V trimming: 6 bases; J trimming: 4 bases; junction bases outside the gene matches: 7. This CDR3 reads CASRRTSGSRADTQYF. CDR3 DNA sequence: TGTGCCAGCAGGCGGACTAGCGGGAGTCGGGCAGATACGCAGTATTTT.